Below, 31 T cell receptor beta chains from the same sample are listed, as sequenced in a study of identical twins. TCRdb recomputed calls from the 5' RACE reads with MiXCR, one row per CDR3 protein. The table records around 960,000 distinct CDR3 sequences, 10% to 15% of them present only once. The data were also submitted as part of a second study, on yellow fever vaccine responses in identical twins.

Sequenced material: PBMCs. The receptors originated from a woman between 18 and 29 years old in good health.

This clonotype turned up a few times. The chain links TRBV7-9 to TRBJ1-1; D remains ambiguous. Trimming removed 4 bases at V and 3 bases at J, with 15 bases between. The CDR3 is made up of 15 amino acids. The V gene's germline CDR1 is SEHNR and CDR2 FQNEAQ (reference sequence). CDR3 nucleotides: TGTGCCAGCAGCTCCCCTCGGGCCCACGACACTGAAGCTTTCTTT. Its translation: CASSSPRAHDTEAFF.

This clonotype has a handful of counts. This chain connects TRBV7-8 to TRBJ2-3, with no clear D. The CDR3 is 15 residues long. CDR1 SGHVS and CDR2 FQNEAQ come from the germline V gene. Deletions cut 1 base from V and 1 base from J, with 9 bases between. The CDR3 reads CASSLVVQGTDTQYF. CDR3 nucleotides: TGTGCCAGCAGCTTAGTGGTCCAGGGCACAGATACGCAGTATTTT. The full variable domain, completed using reference TRBV7-8 and TRBJ2-3, is GAGVSQSPRYKVAKRGQDVALRCDPISGHVSLFWYQQALGQGPEFLTYFQNEAQLDKSGLPSDRFFAERPEGSVSTLKIQRTQQEDSAVYLCASSLVVQGTDTQYFGPGTRLTVL.

This clonotype was detected a few times. V usage is TRBV5-6 and J usage is TRBJ1-4, with D unresolved. The V and J ends lost 1 base and 4 bases respectively, with 11 bases between them. CDR1 is SGHDT, CDR2 YYEEEE, per germline. This CDR3 is built from 15 residues. For the CDR3, the DNA is TGTGCCAGCAGCTTGAACAGCCCGGGTAATGAAAAACTGTTTTTT. It codes for CASSLNSPGNEKLFF.

Only a few counts were recorded for this clonotype. The J gene is TRBJ2-5, the V gene TRBV29-1; 12 bases match TRBD2. V shed 7 bases and J 5 bases; nucleotides not matched to a gene: 5. In germline, CDR1 is SQVTM, CDR2 ANQGSEA. The CDR3 loop spans 13 amino acids. CDR3 nucleotide sequence: TGCAGCGCCCGGACTAGCGGGGTTGAGACCCAGTACTTC. Residues: CSARTSGVETQYF.

The chain couples TRBV7-6 to TRBJ2-3; D is possibly TRBD1 (6 bases). The V end was cut by 1 base, the J end by 4 bases, with 12 bases between. The germline V gene encodes CDR1 SGHVS and CDR2 FNYEAQ. The CDR3 is made up of 15 amino acids. DNA for the CDR3: TGTGCCAGCAGCTTAGGAACAGGGCTCTCAGATACGCAGTATTTT. Its translation is CASSLGTGLSDTQYF.

This clonotype has a handful of counts. The chain is built from TRBV7-9 and TRBJ2-1, with D possibly being TRBD2 (7 bases). The CDR3 extends over 14 amino acids. V was clipped by 8 bases and J by 5 bases, with 16 bases between them. Germline-derived CDR1 and CDR2 are SEHNR and FQNEAQ (reference sequence). CDR3 region: CASGGGGINNEQFF. The DNA for the CDR3 is TGTGCCAGCGGGGGCGGGGGTATCAACAATGAGCAGTTCTTC.

Only a few counts were recorded for this clonotype. The gene calls are TRBV5-4 and TRBJ1-1; a possible D gene is TRBD1 (5 bases). In germline, CDR1 is SGHNT, CDR2 YYREEE (reference sequence). Trimming pared 3 bases from V and 1 base from J, leaving 13 bases between. This CDR3 spans 15 amino acids. The CDR3 DNA reads TGTGCCAGCAGCTATGTAGGGACTCAGAACACTGAAGCTTTCTTT. Translating gives CASSYVGTQNTEAFF. Based on the CDR3 plus reference TRBV5-4 and TRBJ1-1, the full variable domain is ETGVTQSPTHLIKTRGQQVTLRCSSQSGHNTVSWYQQALGQGPQFIFQYYREEENGRGNFPPRFSGLQFPNYSSELNVNALELDDSALYLCASSYVGTQNTEAFFGQGTRLTVV.

The rearrangement uses TRBV7-9 and TRBJ1-3; D gene uncertain. CDR3 length equals 11 residues. V was cut by 3 bases and J by 8 bases, with 5 bases left in between. From germline, CDR1 is SEHNR and CDR2 FQNEAQ (reference sequence). In DNA, the CDR3 is TGTGCCAGCAGCTTTGTGGACACCATATATTTT. Residues: CASSFVDTIYF. Looking up the rest from reference TRBV7-9 and TRBJ1-3 gives the full variable domain: DTGVSQNPRHKITKRGQNVTFRCDPISEHNRLYWYRQTLGQGPEFLTYFQNEAQLEKSRLLSDRFSAERPKGSFSTLEIQRTEQGDSAMYLCASSFVDTIYFGEGSWLTVV.

This clonotype was seen more than once but under ten times. The V gene is TRBV7-8, the J gene TRBJ2-5; D ambiguous. V was trimmed by 3 bases and J by 0 bases, leaving 14 bases between them. The germline CDR1 and CDR2 sequences are SGHVS and FQNEAQ. The CDR3 is 16 residues long. The CDR3 here is CASSFSNSDHQETQYF. CDR3 DNA sequence: TGTGCCAGCAGCTTTTCCAACTCGGACCACCAAGAGACCCAGTACTTC.

This clonotype appeared a few times. This chain links TRBV12-3 or TRBV12-4 with TRBJ1-1; D call uncertain. V lost 2 bases, J lost 5 bases, and 6 bases lay in between. CDR3 length: 12 amino acids. CDR3 in DNA: TGTGCCAGCAGTTTAAGTAAGACTGAAGCTTTCTTT. It specifies CASSLSKTEAFF.

Only a few counts were recorded for this clonotype. The chain recombines TRBV11-2 with TRBJ2-5; possibly TRBD1 for D (5 bases). Trimming left V 3 bases short and J 5 bases short, with 16 bases between. The CDR3 sequence is 15 residues long. Germline V gives CDR1 SGHAT, CDR2 FQNNGV. The CDR3 region is CASSLGLGQRETQYF. CDR3 nucleotides: TGTGCCAGCAGCTTGGGGTTGGGGCAGAGGGAGACCCAGTACTTC.

This clonotype occurred a few times. The rearrangement uses TRBV20-1 and TRBJ2-1; 13 bases map to TRBD2. J gave up 5 bases and V 3 bases, and 4 bases lay outside the gene matches. Germline CDR1 and CDR2: DFQATT and SNEGSKA (reference sequence). This CDR3 has 15 amino acids. The CDR3 DNA follows: TGCAGTGCTAGGGGGACTAGCGGGGAAGACAATGAGCAGTTCTTC. Amino acid sequence: CSARGTSGEDNEQFF.

As for this clonotype: The junction departs from the called germline gene at one end, perhaps through a read error. The CDR3 loop reads CVSSLGGSTGGDTGELFF. In DNA, the CDR3 is TGCGTCAGCAGCTTGGGTGGGTCGACAGGAGGCGACACCGGGGAGCTGTTTTTT. The chain joins TRBV5-1 to TRBJ2-2; possible D gene TRBD1, 6 bases. CDR3 size: 18 residues. Germline CDR1 SGHRS, CDR2 YFSETQ.

This chain joins TRBV29-1 and TRBJ1-1, with 9 bases matching TRBD1. The CDR3 is 14 residues long. The germline gives CDR1 SQVTM, CDR2 ANQGSEA. V shed 6 bases and J 3 bases; nucleotides not matched to a gene: 8. DNA for the CDR3: TGCAGCGTGACCCCGGGACAGGGCTACACTGAAGCTTTCTTT. It codes for CSVTPGQGYTEAFF.

This rearrangement joins TRBV12-3 or TRBV12-4 to TRBJ2-7, with TRBD2 matching 7 bases. V was clipped by 4 bases and J by 4 bases; unmatched bases: 4. This CDR3 has 13 residues. CDR3 in amino acids: CASSSGTTYEQYF. CDR3 nucleotide sequence: TGTGCCAGCAGTTCCGGGACTACATACGAGCAGTACTTC.

Only a few counts were recorded for this clonotype. The rearrangement links TRBV5-6 to TRBJ2-1; 10 nucleotides match TRBD2. Germline values: CDR1 SGHDT, CDR2 YYEEEE. The V gene end was trimmed by 4 bases and the J gene end by 7 bases; junction bases not matched to a gene: 11. The CDR3 consists of 16 residues. The CDR3 nucleotides are TGTGCCAGCAGCAACAGACTAGCGGGCCGCCCTAATGAGCAGTTCTTC. This encodes CASSNRLAGRPNEQFF. Together with reference TRBV5-6 and TRBJ2-1, the CDR3 gives the full variable domain: DAGVTQSPTHLIKTRGQQVTLRCSPKSGHDTVSWYQQALGQGPQFIFQYYEEEERQRGNFPDRFSGHQFPNYSSELNVNALLLGDSALYLCASSNRLAGRPNEQFFGPGTRLTVL.

This chain joins TRBV5-1 and TRBJ2-1; D might be TRBD1 (7 bases). This CDR3 is built from 15 residues. V was pared by 0 bases and J by 5 bases, with 12 bases between. Germline V gives CDR1 SGHRS, CDR2 YFSETQ. CDR3 residues: CASSLGQGGNNEQFF. The CDR3, as DNA: TGCGCCAGCAGCTTGGGTCAGGGGGGAAACAATGAGCAGTTCTTC.

The sample holds a few counts of this clonotype. The rearrangement uses TRBV3-1 and TRBJ2-3, with a weak D call TRBD2 (7 bases). The ends were cut back, 3 bases at V and 4 bases at J, with 11 bases in the middle. The CDR3 has 14 amino acids. Germline V gene lookup returns CDR1 LGHDT and CDR2 YNNKEL (reference sequence). CDR3 protein: CASSQKGGADTQYF. The CDR3 nucleotides are TGTGCCAGCAGCCAGAAAGGGGGGGCAGATACGCAGTATTTT.

V usage is TRBV20-1 and J usage is TRBJ2-7; 8 bases are a match to TRBD2. CDR1 is DFQATT and CDR2 is SNEGSKA in the germline V gene (reference sequence). This CDR3 contains 15 residues. Trimming at V came to 6 bases and at J to 1 base, leaving 11 bases not matched to a gene. For the CDR3, the DNA is TGCAGTGCCCCCATAGCAAGCGGGGGTTCCTACGAGCAGTACTTC. Amino acid sequence: CSAPIASGGSYEQYF.

This clonotype was recorded a few times. V usage is TRBV10-3 and J usage is TRBJ2-5, with no clear D. The CDR3 spans 17 residues. Germline V CDR1 and CDR2: ENHRY, SYGVKD. V was cut by 2 bases and J by 2 bases, with 18 bases left in between. This CDR3 is CAISEGQMIRRQETQYF. For the CDR3, the DNA is TGTGCCATCAGTGAGGGTCAGATGATCCGAAGACAAGAGACCCAGTACTTC.

This chain joins TRBV29-1 and TRBJ1-2; weak D call: TRBD1 (6 bases). The V gene's germline CDR1 is SQVTM and CDR2 ANQGSEA. V was trimmed by 2 bases and J by 3 bases, leaving 13 bases between them. The CDR3 has 14 amino acids. DNA for the CDR3: TGCAGCGTTGAACCCAGGGGAGAGTACTATGGCTACACCTTC. Translated: CSVEPRGEYYGYTF.

This clonotype occurred a few times. V is TRBV2 and J is TRBJ1-1; no clear D gene. V was cut by 1 base and J by 0 bases, with 6 bases left in between. The CDR3 runs to 14 residues. Germline values: CDR1 SNHLY, CDR2 FYNNEI. The CDR3 nucleotides are TGTGCCAGCAGTGAAGGGTTCCTGAACACTGAAGCTTTCTTT. Amino acids: CASSEGFLNTEAFF.

This clonotype was recorded a few times. This chain links TRBV7-3 with TRBJ2-3; 7 bases line up with TRBD2. V was clipped by 4 bases and J by 1 base; unmatched bases: 5. Germline CDR1 and CDR2: SGHTA and FQGTGA. This CDR3 comprises 15 residues. This chain's CDR3 is CASSWTRSGTDTQYF. DNA for the CDR3: TGTGCCAGCAGCTGGACTAGGAGCGGCACAGATACGCAGTATTTT.

This clonotype was counted a few times. The rearrangement joins TRBV7-6 to TRBJ2-5, with 9 bases aligning to TRBD1. This CDR3 region has 16 residues. Germline V gene data show CDR1 as SGHVS and CDR2 as FNYEAQ. V gave up 0 bases and J gave up 2 bases; unmatched junction bases: 4. CDR3 sequence: CASSLATGGVQETQYF. The CDR3 nucleotides read TGTGCCAGCAGCTTAGCGACAGGGGGGGTTCAAGAGACCCAGTACTTC.

V is TRBV12-3 or TRBV12-4 and J is TRBJ2-1, with TRBD2 matching 8 bases. V shed 8 bases and J 6 bases; nucleotides not matched to a gene: 6. This CDR3 is 13 amino acids long. The CDR3 nucleotides read TGTGCCAGCGTCCAGCGGGAGTTCAATGAGCAGTTCTTC. Translated, it gives CASVQREFNEQFF.

The gene calls are TRBV6-1 and TRBJ2-3, with 12 bases fitting TRBD2. CDR1 is MNHNS, CDR2 SASEGT, per germline. V was pared by 7 bases and J by 4 bases, with 15 bases of the junction left unmatched. CDR3 length: 18 residues. This chain's CDR3 is CASNPSTVPSGRADTQYF. The CDR3 bases are TGTGCCAGCAACCCGTCAACCGTGCCTAGCGGGAGGGCAGATACGCAGTATTTT.

The chain uses TRBV7-9 and TRBJ2-7; D gene uncertain. CDR3 size: 14 residues. CDR1 and CDR2 from the germline V gene are SEHNR and FQNEAQ (reference sequence). V lost 0 bases and J 0 bases, leaving 6 bases between the germline ends. DNA of the CDR3: TGTGCCAGCAGCTTAGCCACAGTCTCCTACGAGCAGTACGTC. Translated: CASSLATVSYEQYV.

This clonotype showed up just a few times. V and J are TRBV7-8 and TRBJ2-5; D is possibly TRBD2 (6 bases). V lost 5 bases to trimming and J lost 1 base, with 23 bases between them. The CDR3 is 18 residues long. CDR1 is SGHVS and CDR2 is FQNEAQ in the germline V gene. CDR3 coding DNA: TGTGCCAGCAGCATCATTGGGGTGCGGGACGGTTCCCAAGAGACCCAGTACTTC. As protein: CASSIIGVRDGSQETQYF.

This clonotype appeared a few times. This chain links TRBV6-2 or TRBV6-3 with TRBJ1-5, with D possibly TRBD1 on 6 matching bases. CDR3 length: 14 residues. Trimming pared 5 bases from V and 6 bases from J, leaving 14 bases between. From germline, CDR1 is MNHEY and CDR2 SVGEGT. DNA of the CDR3: TGTGCCAGCAGTGCCCCGGGGGGCTCTCAGCCCCAGCATTTT. Translated, it gives CASSAPGGSQPQHF.

This clonotype has more than one count but fewer than ten. The rearrangement uses TRBV12-5 and TRBJ1-1; D perhaps matches TRBD1 (6 bases). There are 12 residues in the CDR3. V lost 3 bases and J 7 bases, leaving 9 bases between the germline ends. Germline V gene sequence: CDR1 LGHNT, CDR2 FRNRAP. CDR3 protein: CASGFGGGEAFF. The CDR3 nucleotides read TGTGCTAGTGGTTTTGGGGGCGGTGAAGCTTTCTTT.

This clonotype has a handful of counts. The genes are TRBV2 and TRBJ2-1, with 10 bases aligning to TRBD2. The germline gives CDR1 SNHLY, CDR2 FYNNEI. V lost 3 bases and J lost 7; bases outside the gene matches: 9. CDR3 size: 16 residues. CDR3 protein: CASSEQAGGPSNEQFF. CDR3 nucleotides: TGTGCCAGCAGTGAGCAAGCGGGAGGGCCAAGTAATGAGCAGTTCTTC.